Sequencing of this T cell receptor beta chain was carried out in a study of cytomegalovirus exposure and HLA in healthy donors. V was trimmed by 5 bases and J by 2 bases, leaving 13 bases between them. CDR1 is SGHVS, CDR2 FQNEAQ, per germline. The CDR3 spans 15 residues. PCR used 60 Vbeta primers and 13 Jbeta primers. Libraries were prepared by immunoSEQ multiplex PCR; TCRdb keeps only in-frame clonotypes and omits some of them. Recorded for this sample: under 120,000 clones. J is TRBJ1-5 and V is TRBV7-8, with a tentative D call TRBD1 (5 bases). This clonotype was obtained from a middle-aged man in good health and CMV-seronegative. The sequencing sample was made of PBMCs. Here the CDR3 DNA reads TGTGCCAGCAGCCGTTTCCCCAGGGGCAATCAGCCCCAGCATTTT. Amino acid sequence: CASSRFPRGNQPQHF.